Included here is one T cell receptor beta chain sequence, with context. What it binds is not known. This specimen comes from a study of shared clonotypes between healthy human individuals. Naive-designated CD8 cells lacked CD45RO, were positively enriched for CCR7, and omitted terminally differentiated effector memory CD45RA+ cells. Study results and limitations: A small donor pool kept down the genetic and exposure-history diversity that was represented.

The junction had 8 bases not matched to a gene; V was cut back by 3 bases and J by 3 bases. CDR1 SGDLS and CDR2 YYNGEE come from the germline V gene. The CDR3 loop spans 16 amino acids. Original analysis: ImmunoSEQ yielded junction-only sequences lacking quality scores, so filtering differed. Using immunoSEQ multiplex PCR, the repertoire was profiled, and TCRdb retains in-frame clones only, with some absent. The D gene and trimming were derived from the DNA, and the V and J assignments and clone size from that table. The sample lists around 560,000 clones, 85% to 95% occurring once. The chain recombines TRBV9 with TRBJ1-2; 10 bases align to TRBD1. This receptor was obtained from a woman in her 30s in good health. The source material was naive CD8+ T cells sorted from blood. The CDR3 sequence: CASSGWKDRGDYGYTF. The CDR3 coding sequence is TGTGCCAGCAGCGGGTGGAAGGACAGGGGGGACTATGGCTACACCTTC.